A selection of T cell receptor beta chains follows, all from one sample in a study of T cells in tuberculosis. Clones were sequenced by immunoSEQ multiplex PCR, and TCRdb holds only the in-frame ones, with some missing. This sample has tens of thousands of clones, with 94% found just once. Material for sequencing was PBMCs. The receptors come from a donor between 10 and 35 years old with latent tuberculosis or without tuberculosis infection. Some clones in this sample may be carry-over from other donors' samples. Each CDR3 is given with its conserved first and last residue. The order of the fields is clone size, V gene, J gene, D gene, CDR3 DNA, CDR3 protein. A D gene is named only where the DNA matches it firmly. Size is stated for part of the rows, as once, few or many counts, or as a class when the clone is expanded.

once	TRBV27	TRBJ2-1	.	TGTGCCAGCAGTGGGGGGGGCCGATACAATGAGCAGTTCTTC	CASSGGGRYNEQFF
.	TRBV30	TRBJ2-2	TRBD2	TGTGCCGGGCCACGGGGGGGCCGTACCGGGGAGCTGTTTTTT	CAGPRGGRTGELFF
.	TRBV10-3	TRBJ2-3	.	TGTGCCACTCAACGGGGAGAGAGCACAGATACGCAGTATTTT	CATQRGESTDTQYF
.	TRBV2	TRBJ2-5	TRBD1	TGTGCCAGCAGGGGGGACAGGGCAGGGACCCAGTACTTC	CASRGDRAGTQYF
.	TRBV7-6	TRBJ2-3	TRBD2	TGTGCCAGCAGACTAGCGGGGCTGGATACGCAGTATTTT	CASRLAGLDTQYF
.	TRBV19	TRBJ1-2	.	TGTGCCAGCCACCCTCACAGGGTTGCTGGCTACACCTTC	CASHPHRVAGYTF
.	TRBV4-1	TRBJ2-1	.	TGCGCCAGCAGCCAAGACCCGTTTTCCAGGCCTTTCAATGAGCAGTTCTTC	CASSQDPFSRPFNEQFF
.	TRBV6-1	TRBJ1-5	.	TGTGCCAGCAGTCGGACAGTAAGCAATCAGCCCCAGCATTTT	CASSRTVSNQPQHF
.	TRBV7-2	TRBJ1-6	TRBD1	TGTGCCAGCAGTCGCACGGCCGGGACAGGGGGATCACCCCTCCACTTT	CASSRTAGTGGSPLHF
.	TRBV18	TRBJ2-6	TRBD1	TGTGCCAGCTCACTTCTACAGGGGGACTCCTCTGGGGCCAACGTCCTGACTTTC	CASSLLQGDSSGANVLTF
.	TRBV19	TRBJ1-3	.	TGTGCCAGTGGGGTGGGGGGAATGGGCTCTGGAAACACCATATATTTT	CASGVGGMGSGNTIYF
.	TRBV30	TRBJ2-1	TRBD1	TGTGCCTGGAGTGTACAGGGGACAGGGGGCAATGAGCAGTTCTTC	CAWSVQGTGGNEQFF
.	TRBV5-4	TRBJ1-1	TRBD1	TGTGCCAGCAGCTTGGGAGGGACAGCGAACACTGAAGCTTTCTTT	CASSLGGTANTEAFF
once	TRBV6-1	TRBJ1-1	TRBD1	TGTGCCAGCAGTCCTCGACAGGGTTTTAGCACTGAAGCTTTCTTT	CASSPRQGFSTEAFF
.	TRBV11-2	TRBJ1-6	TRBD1	TGTGCCAGCAGCAAAGGGACAGGGGGCATGAAGGCCACCCTCCACTTT	CASSKGTGGMKATLHF
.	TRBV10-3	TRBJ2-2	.	TGTGCCATCGCAGTCGCGAACACCGGGGAGCTGTTTTTT	CAIAVANTGELFF
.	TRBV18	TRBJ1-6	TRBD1	TGTGCCAGCTCACCGGGACAGGGGGATTCACCCCTCCACTTT	CASSPGQGDSPLHF
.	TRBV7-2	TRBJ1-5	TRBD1	TGTGCCAGCAGTCATGGCCGAGACAGGGACAATCAGCCCCAGCATTTT	CASSHGRDRDNQPQHF
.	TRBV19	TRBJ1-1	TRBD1	TGTGCCAGTAGTATTCTCTCAGGGGGCCATTGGAACACTGAAGCTTTCTTT	CASSILSGGHWNTEAFF
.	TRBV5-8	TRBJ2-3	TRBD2	TGTGCCAGCAGCCGGACGCTGACTAGCGGGGGCTCTGGGGATACGCAGTATTTT	CASSRTLTSGGSGDTQYF
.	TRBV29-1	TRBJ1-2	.	TGCAGCGTTGGCGGCAGGACTCCCCATGGCTACACCTTC	CSVGGRTPHGYTF
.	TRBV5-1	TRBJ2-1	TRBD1	TGCGCCAGCAGCGTGACAGGGGTATACAATGAGCAGTTCTTC	CASSVTGVYNEQFF
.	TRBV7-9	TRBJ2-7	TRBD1	TGTGCCAGCAGCCGTACAGGGGACGAGCAGTACTTC	CASSRTGDEQYF
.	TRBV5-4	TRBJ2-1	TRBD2	TGTGCCAGCAGCCCTTGGACGGGGGGGCCTTATAATGAGCAGTTCTTC	CASSPWTGGPYNEQFF
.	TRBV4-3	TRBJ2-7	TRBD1	TGCGCCAGCAGCCACGGGACAGCCTACGAGCAGTACTTC	CASSHGTAYEQYF
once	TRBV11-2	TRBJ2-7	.	TGTGCCAGCACCTCCCCAGGGCGGCAAAGCTCCTACGAGCAGTACTTC	CASTSPGRQSSYEQYF
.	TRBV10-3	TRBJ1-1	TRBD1	TGTGCCATCAGTTTTACAGGGGGAGCTGAAGCTTTCTTT	CAISFTGGAEAFF